Given below is one TCR beta chain in context. The data were obtained in a study of control samples from healthy donors and cancer patients. Some clones are missing from TCRdb's copy, which holds only in-frame ones; the method was immunoSEQ multiplex PCR. The data show roughly 100,000 clones, with roughly 89% seen just once and 7.8% held by the top ten. The sample consisted of blood. The receptor comes from a man aged 25-40 years in good health.

The CDR3 reads CATNDRVTDTQYF. The CDR3 DNA reads TGTGCCACCAATGACAGGGTAACAGATACGCAGTATTTT. The V call is TRBV24-1, the J call TRBJ2-3, with TRBD1 matching over 7 bases. The CDR3 is 13 residues long. The germline gives CDR1 KGHDR, CDR2 SFDVKD. J was trimmed by 3 bases and V by 8 bases; bases with no gene match: 4.